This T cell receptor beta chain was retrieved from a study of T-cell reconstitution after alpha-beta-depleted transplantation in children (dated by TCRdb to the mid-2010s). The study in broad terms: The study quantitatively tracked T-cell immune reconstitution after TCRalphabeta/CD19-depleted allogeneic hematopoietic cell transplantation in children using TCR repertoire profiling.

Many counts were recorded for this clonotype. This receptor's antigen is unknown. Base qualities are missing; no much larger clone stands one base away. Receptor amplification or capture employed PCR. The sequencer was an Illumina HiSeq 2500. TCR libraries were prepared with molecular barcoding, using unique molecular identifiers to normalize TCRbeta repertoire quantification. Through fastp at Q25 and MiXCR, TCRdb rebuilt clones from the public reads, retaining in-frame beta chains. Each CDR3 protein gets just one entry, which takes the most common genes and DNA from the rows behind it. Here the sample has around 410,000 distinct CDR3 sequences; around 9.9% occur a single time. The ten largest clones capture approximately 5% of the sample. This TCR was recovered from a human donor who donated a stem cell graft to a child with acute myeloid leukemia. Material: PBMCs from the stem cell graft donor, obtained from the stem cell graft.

The CDR3 region reads CASRTVQGQETQYF. The nucleotide sequence reads TGTGCCAGCAGAACAGTGCAAGGCCAAGAGACCCAGTACTTC. The chain links TRBV6-5 with TRBJ2-5; the D gene cannot be named for sure. V is clipped by 6 bases and J by 1 base, and the sequence between their germline boundaries is 12 bases long. From the germline V gene, CDR1 is MNHEY and CDR2 is SVGAGI. From cysteine to phenylalanine, the CDR3 is 14 amino acids long. Left in the record is the CDR3 DNA by itself, 42 bases read in frame from the first base.